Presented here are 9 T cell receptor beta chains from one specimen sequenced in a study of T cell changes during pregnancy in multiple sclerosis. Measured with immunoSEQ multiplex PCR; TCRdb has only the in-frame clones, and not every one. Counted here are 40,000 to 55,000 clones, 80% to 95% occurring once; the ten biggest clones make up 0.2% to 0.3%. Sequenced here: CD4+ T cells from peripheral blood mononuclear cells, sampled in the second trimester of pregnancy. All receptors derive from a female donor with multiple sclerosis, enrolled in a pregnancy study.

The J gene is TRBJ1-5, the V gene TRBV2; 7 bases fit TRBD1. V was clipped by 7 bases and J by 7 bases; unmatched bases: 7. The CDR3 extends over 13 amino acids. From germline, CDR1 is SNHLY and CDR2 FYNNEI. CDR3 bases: TGTGCCAGCACCGGGACAGAGGCCCAGCCCCAGCATTTT. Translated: CASTGTEAQPQHF.

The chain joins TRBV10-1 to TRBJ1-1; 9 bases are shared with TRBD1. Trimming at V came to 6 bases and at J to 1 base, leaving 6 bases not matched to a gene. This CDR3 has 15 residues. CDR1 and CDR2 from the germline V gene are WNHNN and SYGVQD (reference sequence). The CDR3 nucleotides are TGCGCCAGCAGCGACCCGGGACAGGGGAACACTGAAGCTTTCTTT. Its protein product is CASSDPGQGNTEAFF.

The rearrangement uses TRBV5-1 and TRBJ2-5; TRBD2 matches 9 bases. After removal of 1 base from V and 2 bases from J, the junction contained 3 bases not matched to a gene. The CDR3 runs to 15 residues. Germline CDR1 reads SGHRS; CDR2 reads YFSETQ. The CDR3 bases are TGCGCCAGCAGCTTGAGTACTAGCGGGCAAGAGACCCAGTACTTC. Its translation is CASSLSTSGQETQYF.

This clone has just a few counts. The CDR3 reads CASSRGTQAFF. CDR3 nucleotide sequence: TGTGCCAGCAGTCGCGGGACCCAAGCTTTCTTT. The chain joins TRBV28 to TRBJ1-1; maybe TRBD1 (5 bases). CDR3 length: 11 amino acids. Germline-derived CDR1 and CDR2 are MDHEN and SYDVKM. Trimming shortened V by 5 bases and J by 9 bases, and 10 bases separated the two germline ends.

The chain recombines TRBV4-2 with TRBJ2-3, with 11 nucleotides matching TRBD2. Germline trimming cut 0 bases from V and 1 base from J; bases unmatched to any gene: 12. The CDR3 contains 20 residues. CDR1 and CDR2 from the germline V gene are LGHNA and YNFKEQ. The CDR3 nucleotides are TGTGCCAGCAGCCAAGATGTAGCGGGGGGGTTCTCCCGACGCACAGATACGCAGTATTTT. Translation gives CASSQDVAGGFSRRTDTQYF.

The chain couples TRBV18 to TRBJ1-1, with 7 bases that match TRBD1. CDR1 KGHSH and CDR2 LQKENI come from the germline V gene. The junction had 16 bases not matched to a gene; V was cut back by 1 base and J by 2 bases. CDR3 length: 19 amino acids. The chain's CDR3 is CASSPLATGRGKSNTEAFF. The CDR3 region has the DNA TGTGCCAGCTCACCACTTGCGACGGGCAGGGGGAAATCAAACACTGAAGCTTTCTTT. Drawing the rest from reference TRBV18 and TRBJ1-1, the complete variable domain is NAGVMQNPRHLVRRRGQEARLRCSPMKGHSHVYWYRQLPEEGLKFMVYLQKENIIDESGMPKERFSAEFPKEGPSILRIQQVVRGDSAAYFCASSPLATGRGKSNTEAFFGQGTRLTVV.

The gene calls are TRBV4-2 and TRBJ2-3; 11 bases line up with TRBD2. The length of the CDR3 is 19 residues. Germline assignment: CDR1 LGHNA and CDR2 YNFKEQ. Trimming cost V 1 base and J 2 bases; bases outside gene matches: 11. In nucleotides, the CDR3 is TGTGCCAGCAGCCAAGTAAGCGTATTTAGCGGGAGGGCCACAGATACGCAGTATTTT. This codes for CASSQVSVFSGRATDTQYF.

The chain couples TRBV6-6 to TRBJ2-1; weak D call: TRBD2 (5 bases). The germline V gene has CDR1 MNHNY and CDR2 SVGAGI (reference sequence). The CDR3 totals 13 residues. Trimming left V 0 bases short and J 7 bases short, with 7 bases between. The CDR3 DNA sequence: TGTGCCAGCAGTTACTCACTAGTGAATGAGCAGTTCTTC. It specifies CASSYSLVNEQFF.

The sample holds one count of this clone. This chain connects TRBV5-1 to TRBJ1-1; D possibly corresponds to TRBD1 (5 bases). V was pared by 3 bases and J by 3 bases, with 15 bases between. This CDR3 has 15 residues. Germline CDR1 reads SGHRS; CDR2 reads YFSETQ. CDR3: CASSYGGGIDTEAFF. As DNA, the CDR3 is TGCGCCAGCAGCTATGGTGGGGGGATCGACACTGAAGCTTTCTTT. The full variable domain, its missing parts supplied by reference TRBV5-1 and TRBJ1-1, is KAGVTQTPRYLIKTRGQQVTLSCSPISGHRSVSWYQQTPGQGLQFLFEYFSETQRNKGNFPGRFSGRQFSNSRSEMNVSTLELGDSALYLCASSYGGGIDTEAFFGQGTRLTVV.